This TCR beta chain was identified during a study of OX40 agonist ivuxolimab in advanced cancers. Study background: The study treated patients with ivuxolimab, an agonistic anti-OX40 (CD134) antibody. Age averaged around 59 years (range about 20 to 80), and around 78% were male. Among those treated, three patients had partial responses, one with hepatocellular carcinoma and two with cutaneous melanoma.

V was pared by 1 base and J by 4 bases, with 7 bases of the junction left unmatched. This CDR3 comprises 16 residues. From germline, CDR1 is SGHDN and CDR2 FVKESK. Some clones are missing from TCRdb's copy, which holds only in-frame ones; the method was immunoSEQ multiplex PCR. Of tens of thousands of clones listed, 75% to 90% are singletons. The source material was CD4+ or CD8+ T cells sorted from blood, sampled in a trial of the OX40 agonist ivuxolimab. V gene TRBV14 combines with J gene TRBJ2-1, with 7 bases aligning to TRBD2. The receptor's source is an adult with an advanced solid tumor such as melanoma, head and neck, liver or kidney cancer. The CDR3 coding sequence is TGTGCCAGCAGCCAAGGGGAGGGCCTACCTTACAATGAGCAGTTCTTC. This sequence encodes CASSQGEGLPYNEQFF.